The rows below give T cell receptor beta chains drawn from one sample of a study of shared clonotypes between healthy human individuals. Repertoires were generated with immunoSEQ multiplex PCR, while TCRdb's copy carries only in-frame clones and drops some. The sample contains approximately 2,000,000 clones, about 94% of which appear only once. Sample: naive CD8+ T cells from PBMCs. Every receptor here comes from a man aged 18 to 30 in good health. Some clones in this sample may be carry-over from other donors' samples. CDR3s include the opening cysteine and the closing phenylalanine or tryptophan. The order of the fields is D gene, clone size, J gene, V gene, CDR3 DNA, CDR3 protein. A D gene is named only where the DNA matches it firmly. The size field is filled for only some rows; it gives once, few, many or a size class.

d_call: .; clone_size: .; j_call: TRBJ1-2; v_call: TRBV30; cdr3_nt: TGTGCCTGGAGTGTAGGGACACCCCTTAGCCTTAACTATGGCTACACCTTC; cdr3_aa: CAWSVGTPLSLNYGYTF
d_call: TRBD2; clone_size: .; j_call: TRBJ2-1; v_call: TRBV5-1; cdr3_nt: TGCGCCAGCAGACAGAACAGGGTTGGACTAGCGGGAGGGATAGCCAATGAGCAGTTCTTC; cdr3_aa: CASRQNRVGLAGGIANEQFF
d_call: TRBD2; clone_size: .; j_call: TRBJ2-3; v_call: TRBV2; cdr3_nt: TGTGCCAGCATGCCCGGACTAGCGAGGGAAGCAGATACGCAGTATTTT; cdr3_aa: CASMPGLAREADTQYF
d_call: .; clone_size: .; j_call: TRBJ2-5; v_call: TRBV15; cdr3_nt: TGTGCCACCAGCAGAGATCCGGCGGCACGAGAGACCCAGTACTTC; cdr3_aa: CATSRDPAARETQYF
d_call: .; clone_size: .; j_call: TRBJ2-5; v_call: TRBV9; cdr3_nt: TGTGCCAGCAGCGTAGGAGGCAGGGAGACCCAGTACTTC; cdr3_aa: CASSVGGRETQYF
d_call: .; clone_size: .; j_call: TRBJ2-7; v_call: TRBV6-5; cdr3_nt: TGTGCCATTCGCCAAAGGGGCTCCTACGAGCAGTACTTC; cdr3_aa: CAIRQRGSYEQYF
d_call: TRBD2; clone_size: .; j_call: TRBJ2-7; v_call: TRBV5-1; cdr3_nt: TGCGCCAGCAGCAGGGGGAGGCTAGCGGGAGATGTTGTCGAGCAGTACTTC; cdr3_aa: CASSRGRLAGDVVEQYF
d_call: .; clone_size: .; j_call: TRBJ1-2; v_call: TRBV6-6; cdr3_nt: TGTGCCAGCAGTTACTCGGATCCAAGAGCTAACTATGGCTACACCTTC; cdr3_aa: CASSYSDPRANYGYTF
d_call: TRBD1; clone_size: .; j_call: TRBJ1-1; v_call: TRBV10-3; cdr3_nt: TGTGCCATCAGTGAAATAGGGACAGGTCCGATGAACACTGAAGCTTTCTTT; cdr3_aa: CAISEIGTGPMNTEAFF
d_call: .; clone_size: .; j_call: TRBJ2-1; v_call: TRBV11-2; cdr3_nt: TGTGCCAGCAGCTCACCGGGGCTGTCCCCCTACAATGAGCAGTTCTTC; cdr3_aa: CASSSPGLSPYNEQFF
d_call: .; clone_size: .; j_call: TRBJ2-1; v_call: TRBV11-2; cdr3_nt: TGTGCCAGCAGCCCAGATCCACGGTTCTTC; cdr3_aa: CASSPDPRFF
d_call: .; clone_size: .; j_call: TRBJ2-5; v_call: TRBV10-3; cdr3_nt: TGTGCCATCAGTGCAGTCGGGATCAGGGGACAAGAGACCCAGTACTTC; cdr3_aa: CAISAVGIRGQETQYF
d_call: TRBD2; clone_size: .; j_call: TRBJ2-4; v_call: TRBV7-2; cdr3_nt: TGTGCCAGCAGCTTAGCCTCGGGCGGGAGACTAGCCAAAAACATTCAGTACTTC; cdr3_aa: CASSLASGGRLAKNIQYF
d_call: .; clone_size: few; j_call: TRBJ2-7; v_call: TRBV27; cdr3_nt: TGTGCCACGGGGAGGTTGGACGAGCAGTACTTC; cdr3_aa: CATGRLDEQYF